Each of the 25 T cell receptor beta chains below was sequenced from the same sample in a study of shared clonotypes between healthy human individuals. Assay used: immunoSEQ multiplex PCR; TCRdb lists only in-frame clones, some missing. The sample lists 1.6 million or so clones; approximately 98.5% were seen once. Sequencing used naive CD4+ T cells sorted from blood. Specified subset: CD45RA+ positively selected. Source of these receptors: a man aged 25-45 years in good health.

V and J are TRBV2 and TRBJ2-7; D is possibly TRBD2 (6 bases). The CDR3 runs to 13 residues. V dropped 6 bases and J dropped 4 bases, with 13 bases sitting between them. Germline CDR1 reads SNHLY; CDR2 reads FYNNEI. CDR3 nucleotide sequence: TGTGCCAGCAGCGTGAAACGGGAGTACGAGCAGTACTTC. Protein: CASSVKREYEQYF.

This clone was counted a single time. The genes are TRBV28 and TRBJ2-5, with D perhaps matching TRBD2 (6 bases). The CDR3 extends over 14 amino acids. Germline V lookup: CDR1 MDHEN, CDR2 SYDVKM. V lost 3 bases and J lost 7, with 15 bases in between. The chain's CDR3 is CASSFPGGWGTQYF. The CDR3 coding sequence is TGTGCCAGCAGTTTTCCCGGGGGTTGGGGGACCCAGTACTTC.

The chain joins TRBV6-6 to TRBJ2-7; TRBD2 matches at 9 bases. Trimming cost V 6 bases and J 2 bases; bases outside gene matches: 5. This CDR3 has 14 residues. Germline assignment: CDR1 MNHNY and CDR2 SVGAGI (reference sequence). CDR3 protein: CASSRGTSPYEQYF. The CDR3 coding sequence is TGTGCCAGCAGCCGCGGGACTAGCCCCTACGAGCAGTACTTC.

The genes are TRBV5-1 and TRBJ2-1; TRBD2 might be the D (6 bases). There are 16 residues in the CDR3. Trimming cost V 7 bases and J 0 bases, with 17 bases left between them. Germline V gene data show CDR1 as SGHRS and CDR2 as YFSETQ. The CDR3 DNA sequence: TGCGCCAGCTCCCCGGGTCAGCGGGTCTCCTACAATGAGCAGTTCTTC. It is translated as CASSPGQRVSYNEQFF. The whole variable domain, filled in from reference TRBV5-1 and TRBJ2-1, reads KAGVTQTPRYLIKTRGQQVTLSCSPISGHRSVSWYQQTPGQGLQFLFEYFSETQRNKGNFPGRFSGRQFSNSRSEMNVSTLELGDSALYLCASSPGQRVSYNEQFFGPGTRLTVL.

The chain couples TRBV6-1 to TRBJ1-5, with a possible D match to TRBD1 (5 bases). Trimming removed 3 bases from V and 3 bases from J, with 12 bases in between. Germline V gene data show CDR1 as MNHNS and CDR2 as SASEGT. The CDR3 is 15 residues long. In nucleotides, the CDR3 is TGTGCCAGCAGTGATCTTGGAGGGGTCAATCAGCCCCAGCATTTT. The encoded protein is CASSDLGGVNQPQHF.

The CDR3 spells CSVAPRLSSEQYF. The CDR3, as DNA: TGCAGCGTGGCCCCTCGCCTTTCTAGCGAGCAGTACTTC. The V call is TRBV29-1, the J call TRBJ2-7; no clear D. CDR3 length equals 13 residues. Germline values: CDR1 SQVTM, CDR2 ANQGSEA. Trimming took 6 bases from V and 6 from J, leaving 18 bases between them.

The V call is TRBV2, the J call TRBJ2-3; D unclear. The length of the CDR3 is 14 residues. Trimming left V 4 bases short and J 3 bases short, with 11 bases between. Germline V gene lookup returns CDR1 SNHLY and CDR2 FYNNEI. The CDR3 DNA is TGTGCCAGCAGTGGATCGGCCCATACAGATACGCAGTATTTT. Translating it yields CASSGSAHTDTQYF.

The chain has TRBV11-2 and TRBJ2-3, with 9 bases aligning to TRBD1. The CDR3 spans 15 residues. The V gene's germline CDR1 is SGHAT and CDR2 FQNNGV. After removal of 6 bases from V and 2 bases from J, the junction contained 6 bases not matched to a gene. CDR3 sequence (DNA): TGTGCCAGCAGTTCCGGGACAGGGATCACAGATACGCAGTATTTT. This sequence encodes CASSSGTGITDTQYF.

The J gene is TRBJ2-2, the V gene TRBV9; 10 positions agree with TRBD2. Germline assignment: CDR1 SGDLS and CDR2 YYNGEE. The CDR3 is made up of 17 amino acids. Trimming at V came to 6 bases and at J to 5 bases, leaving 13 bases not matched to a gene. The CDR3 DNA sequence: TGTGCCAGCACAAAAATCGCTAGCGGGAGTCAGACCGGGGAGCTGTTTTTT. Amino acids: CASTKIASGSQTGELFF.

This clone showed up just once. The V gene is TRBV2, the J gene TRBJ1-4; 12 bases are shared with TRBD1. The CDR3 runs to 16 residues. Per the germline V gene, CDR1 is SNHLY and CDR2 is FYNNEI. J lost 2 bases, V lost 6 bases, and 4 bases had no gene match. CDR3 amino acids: CASSGTGGVTNEKLFF. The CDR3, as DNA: TGTGCCAGCAGCGGGACAGGGGGCGTTACTAATGAAAAACTGTTTTTT.

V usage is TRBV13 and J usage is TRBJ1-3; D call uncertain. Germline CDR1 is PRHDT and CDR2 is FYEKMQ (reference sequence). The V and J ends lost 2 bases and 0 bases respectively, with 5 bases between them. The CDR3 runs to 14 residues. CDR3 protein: CASSLTHSGNTIYF. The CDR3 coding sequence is TGTGCCAGCAGCTTAACTCACTCTGGAAACACCATATATTTT.

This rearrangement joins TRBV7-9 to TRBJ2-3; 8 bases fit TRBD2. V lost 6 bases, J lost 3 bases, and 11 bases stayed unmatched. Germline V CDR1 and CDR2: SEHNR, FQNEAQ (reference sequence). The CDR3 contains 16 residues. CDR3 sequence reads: CASRHIIRGGTDTQYF. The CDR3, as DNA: TGTGCCAGCAGGCATATTATACGGGGGGGAACAGATACGCAGTATTTT.

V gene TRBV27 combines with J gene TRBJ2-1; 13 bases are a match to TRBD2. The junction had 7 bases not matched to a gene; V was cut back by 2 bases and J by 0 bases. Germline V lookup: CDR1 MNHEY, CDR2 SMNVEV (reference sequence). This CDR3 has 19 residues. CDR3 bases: TGTGCCAGCAGTTTACGGACTAGCGGGAGAGGGAGCTCCTACAATGAGCAGTTCTTC. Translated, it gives CASSLRTSGRGSSYNEQFF.

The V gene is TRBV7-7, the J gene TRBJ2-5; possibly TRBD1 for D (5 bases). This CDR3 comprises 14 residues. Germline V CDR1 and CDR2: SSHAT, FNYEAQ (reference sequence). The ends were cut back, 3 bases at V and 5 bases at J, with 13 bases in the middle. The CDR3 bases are TGTGCCAGCAGCTTGTCCTCGCAGGGTGAGACCCAGTACTTC. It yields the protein CASSLSSQGETQYF.

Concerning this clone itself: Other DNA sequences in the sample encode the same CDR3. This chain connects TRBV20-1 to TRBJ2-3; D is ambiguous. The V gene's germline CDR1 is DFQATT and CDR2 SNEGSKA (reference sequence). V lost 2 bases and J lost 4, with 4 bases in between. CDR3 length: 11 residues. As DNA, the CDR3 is TGCAGTGCTAGATTAGCAGATACGCAGTATTTT. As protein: CSARLADTQYF.

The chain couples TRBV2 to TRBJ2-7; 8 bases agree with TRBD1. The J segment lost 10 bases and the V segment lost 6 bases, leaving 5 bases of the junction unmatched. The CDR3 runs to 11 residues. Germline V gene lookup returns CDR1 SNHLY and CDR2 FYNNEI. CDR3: CASRGTGLQYF. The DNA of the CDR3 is TGTGCCAGCAGAGGGACAGGTCTACAGTACTTC. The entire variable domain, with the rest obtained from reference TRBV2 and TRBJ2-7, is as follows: EPEVTQTPSHQVTQMGQEVILRCVPISNHLYFYWYRQILGQKVEFLVSFYNNEISEKSEIFDDQFSVERPDGSNFTLKIRSTKLEDSAMYFCASRGTGLQYFGPGTRLTVT.

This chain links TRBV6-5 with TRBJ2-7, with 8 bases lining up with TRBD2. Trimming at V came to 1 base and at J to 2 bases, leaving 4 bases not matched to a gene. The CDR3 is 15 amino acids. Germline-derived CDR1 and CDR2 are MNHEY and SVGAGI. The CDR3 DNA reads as TGTGCCAGCAGTTACTGGGCGGGAGGCGCCTACGAGCAGTACTTC. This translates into CASSYWAGGAYEQYF.

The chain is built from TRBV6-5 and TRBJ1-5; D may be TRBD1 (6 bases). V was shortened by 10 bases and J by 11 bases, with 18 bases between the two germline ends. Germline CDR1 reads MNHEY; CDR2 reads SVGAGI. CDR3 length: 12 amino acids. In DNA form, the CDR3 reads TGTGCCACAGGACAGAGGGGGGGGACCCAGCATTTT. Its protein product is CATGQRGGTQHF.

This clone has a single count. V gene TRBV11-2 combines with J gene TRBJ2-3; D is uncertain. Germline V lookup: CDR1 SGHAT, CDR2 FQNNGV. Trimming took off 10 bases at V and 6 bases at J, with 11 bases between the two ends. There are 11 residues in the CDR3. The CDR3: CATSPADTQYF. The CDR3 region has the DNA TGTGCCACCTCCCCGGCGGATACGCAGTATTTT.

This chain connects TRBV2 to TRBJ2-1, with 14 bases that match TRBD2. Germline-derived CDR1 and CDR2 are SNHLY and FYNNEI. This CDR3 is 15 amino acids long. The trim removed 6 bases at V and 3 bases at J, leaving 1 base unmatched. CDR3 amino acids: CASRGLAGGYNEQFF. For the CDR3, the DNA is TGTGCCAGCAGAGGACTAGCGGGAGGCTACAATGAGCAGTTCTTC.

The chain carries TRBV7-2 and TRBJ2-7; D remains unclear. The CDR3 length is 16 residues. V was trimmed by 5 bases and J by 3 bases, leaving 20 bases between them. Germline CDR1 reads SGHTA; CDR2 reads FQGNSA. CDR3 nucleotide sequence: TGTGCCAGCAGCACTCACCGCCTTGGACGGTTCTACGAGCAGTACTTC. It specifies CASSTHRLGRFYEQYF.

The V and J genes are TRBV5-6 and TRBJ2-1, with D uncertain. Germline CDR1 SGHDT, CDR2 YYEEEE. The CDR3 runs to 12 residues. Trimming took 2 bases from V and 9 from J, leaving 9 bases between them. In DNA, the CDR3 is TGTGCCAGCAGCTTCGTCGCTACTGAGCAGTTCTTC. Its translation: CASSFVATEQFF. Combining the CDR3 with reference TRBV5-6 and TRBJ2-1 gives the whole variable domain DAGVTQSPTHLIKTRGQQVTLRCSPKSGHDTVSWYQQALGQGPQFIFQYYEEEERQRGNFPDRFSGHQFPNYSSELNVNALLLGDSALYLCASSFVATEQFFGPGTRLTVL.

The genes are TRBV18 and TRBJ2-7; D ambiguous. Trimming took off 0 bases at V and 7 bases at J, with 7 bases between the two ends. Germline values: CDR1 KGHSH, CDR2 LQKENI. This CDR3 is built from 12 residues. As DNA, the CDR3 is TGTGCCAGCTCACCACCGACGTGGGAGCAGTACTTC. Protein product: CASSPPTWEQYF.

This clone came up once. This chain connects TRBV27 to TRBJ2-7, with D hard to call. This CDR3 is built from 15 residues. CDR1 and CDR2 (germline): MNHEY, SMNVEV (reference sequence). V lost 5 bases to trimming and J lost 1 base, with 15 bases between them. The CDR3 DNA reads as TGTGCCAGCAGTCGATACAGCGTAGGGTCCTACGAGCAGTACTTC. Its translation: CASSRYSVGSYEQYF.

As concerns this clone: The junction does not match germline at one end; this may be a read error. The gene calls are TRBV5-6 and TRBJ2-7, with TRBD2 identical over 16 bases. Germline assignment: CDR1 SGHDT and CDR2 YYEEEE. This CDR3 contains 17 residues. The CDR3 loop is CASSQDGGLAGGYGQYF. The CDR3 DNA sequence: TGTGCCAGCAGCCAAGACGGGGGACTAGCGGGAGGGTACGGGCAGTACTTC.